This TCR beta chain was recovered during a study of regulatory and conventional T cells in RAG deficiency. Study-level points and caveats: Compared with controls, unique Treg TCR beta sequences dropped about 100-fold in Omenn syndrome and CID/AS. Omenn CD25-high CD127-low cells may be activated cells, not true Tregs.

Produced via immunoSEQ multiplex PCR; TCRdb's table is partial and in-frame only. The sample contains roughly 28,000 clones, about 96% of which appear only once. Of note for this clone: Its antigen is not identified.

Genomic DNA came from blood conventional CD4+ T cells gated CD25-low CD127-high. CDR3 length: 14 residues. Germline CDR1 is SEHNR and CDR2 is FQNEAQ (reference sequence). With 5 bases removed from V and 3 bases from J, the gap between germline ends came to 12 bases. The sample was also reused in another study, on regulatory T cells. In that study: Primers: 52 TRBV forward and 13 TRBJ reverse.

The chain is built from TRBV7-9 and TRBJ2-3, with D tentatively TRBD1 (6 bases). The sequenced sample was CD25- CD4+ T cells sorted from blood. The source is a human donor in good health. The CDR3 DNA follows: TGTGCCAGCAGCCACGAAGGGGGTACAGATACGCAGTATTTT. Translating it yields CASSHEGGTDTQYF. Using reference TRBV7-9 and TRBJ2-3 for the parts outside the CDR3, the full variable domain is DTGVSQNPRHKITKRGQNVTFRCDPISEHNRLYWYRQTLGQGPEFLTYFQNEAQLEKSRLLSDRFSAERPKGSFSTLEIQRTEQGDSAMYLCASSHEGGTDTQYFGPGTRLTVL.